This entry lists 26 T cell receptor beta chains sequenced from one sample in a study of shared clonotypes between healthy human individuals. Repertoires were generated with immunoSEQ multiplex PCR, while TCRdb's copy carries only in-frame clones and drops some. Seen here are about 1.9 million clones, around 93% observed once, and the top ten hold about 1.7%. Naive-designated CD8 cells lacked CD45RO, were positively enriched for CCR7, and omitted terminally differentiated effector memory CD45RA+ cells. Specimen: naive CD8+ T cells from PBMCs. The receptor set was obtained from a man aged 18 to 35 in good health. Some clones in this sample may be carry-over from other donors' samples.

The V call is TRBV25-1, the J call TRBJ1-1; 7 positions match TRBD1. The CDR3 consists of 15 residues. Germline CDR1 MGHDK, CDR2 SYGVNS. With V trimmed by 8 bases and J by 3 bases, 12 bases remained unmatched. CDR3 amino acids: CASSQGGAGDTEAFF. CDR3 DNA sequence: TGTGCCAGCTCTCAGGGGGGGGCTGGGGACACTGAAGCTTTCTTT.

The CDR3 here is CALGGGSGYTF. The CDR3 region has the DNA TGTGCCCTGGGAGGAGGATCGGGCTACACCTTC. The rearrangement joins TRBV30 to TRBJ1-2; no clear D gene. Germline-derived CDR1 and CDR2 are GTSNPN and SVGIG (reference sequence). V was clipped by 8 bases and J by 8 bases, with 15 bases between them. This CDR3 contains 11 residues.

J is TRBJ1-5 and V is TRBV19; no clear D. Between the trimmed V and J ends, which lost 6 bases and 7 bases, there was a span of 10 bases. The CDR3 is made up of 12 amino acids. The germline V gene encodes CDR1 LNHDA and CDR2 SQIVND (reference sequence). DNA of the CDR3: TGTGCCAGTAGGAGGAGGCAGCAGCCCCAGCATTTT. Amino acids: CASRRRQQPQHF.

The chain combines TRBV9 with TRBJ2-7; tentative D call: TRBD2 (5 bases). From germline, CDR1 is SGDLS and CDR2 YYNGEE. CDR3 length: 13 amino acids. V was shortened by 0 bases and J by 6 bases, with 10 bases between the two germline ends. The DNA of the CDR3 is TGTGCCAGCAGCGTAGCACTAGGAGGCGAGCAGTACTTC. Translating gives CASSVALGGEQYF.

The chain couples TRBV9 to TRBJ1-1; unclear D gene. Trimming removed 0 bases at V and 4 bases at J, with 7 bases between. The CDR3 runs 13 residues. CDR1 is SGDLS and CDR2 is YYNGEE in the germline V gene. The CDR3 sequence is CASSVVPSTEAFF. In DNA, the CDR3 is TGTGCCAGCAGCGTAGTTCCTAGCACTGAAGCTTTCTTT.

The chain combines TRBV6-5 with TRBJ1-4; 7 bases are a match to TRBD1. V shed 0 bases and J 4 bases; nucleotides not matched to a gene: 5. The CDR3 has 16 amino acids. The V gene's germline CDR1 is MNHEY and CDR2 SVGAGI. The CDR3 DNA sequence: TGTGCCAGCAGTTACTCGAGCACAGGGGTTAATGAAAAACTGTTTTTT. This encodes CASSYSSTGVNEKLFF.

The chain combines TRBV10-3 with TRBJ2-1; 8 nucleotides match TRBD2. Germline CDR1 is ENHRY and CDR2 is SYGVKD. After removal of 2 bases from V and 3 bases from J, the junction contained 12 bases not matched to a gene. The CDR3 contains 18 residues. This chain's CDR3 is CAISEKLAGGRNYNEQFF. Here the CDR3 DNA reads TGTGCCATCAGTGAGAAGCTGGCGGGGGGCAGAAACTACAATGAGCAGTTCTTC.

This sequence joins TRBV7-9 and TRBJ2-1; possibly TRBD1 or TRBD2 for D (5 bases each). V was pared by 5 bases and J by 6 bases, with 17 bases between. This CDR3 contains 15 residues. Germline V gene sequence: CDR1 SEHNR, CDR2 FQNEAQ (reference sequence). The DNA for the CDR3 is TGTGCCAGCAGCCAAAGAGGGGCCCCTTTCAATGAGCAGTTCTTC. This encodes CASSQRGAPFNEQFF. Filled out from reference TRBV7-9 and TRBJ2-1, the complete variable domain reads DTGVSQNPRHKITKRGQNVTFRCDPISEHNRLYWYRQTLGQGPEFLTYFQNEAQLEKSRLLSDRFSAERPKGSFSTLEIQRTEQGDSAMYLCASSQRGAPFNEQFFGPGTRLTVL.

V usage is TRBV28 and J usage is TRBJ2-7; TRBD2 is a possible D gene (7 bases). This CDR3 comprises 15 residues. Germline V gene data show CDR1 as MDHEN and CDR2 as SYDVKM. V was cut by 9 bases and J by 4 bases, with 22 bases left in between. The CDR3 bases are TGTGCCAGTACCACAGGGATGCGGGAGACTTACGAGCAGTACTTC. Translated, it gives CASTTGMRETYEQYF.

This chain connects TRBV4-3 to TRBJ2-1; TRBD2 is a possible D gene (6 bases). Trimming cost V 1 base and J 3 bases, with 19 bases left between them. The CDR3 covers 18 residues. CDR1 is LGHNA and CDR2 is YSLEER in the germline V gene. The CDR3 DNA is TGCGCCAGCAGCCAAGTCTTAATCGAGGGAGGTGGCTACAATGAGCAGTTCTTC. It codes for CASSQVLIEGGGYNEQFF.

V and J are TRBV7-2 and TRBJ2-7; maybe TRBD2 (5 bases). With 1 base removed from V and 2 bases from J, the gap between germline ends came to 18 bases. The V gene's germline CDR1 is SGHTA and CDR2 FQGNSA. The CDR3 is 17 amino acids. The CDR3 reads CASSLDARRVRTYEQYF. The CDR3 DNA is TGTGCCAGCAGCTTAGACGCCCGGCGGGTGCGAACCTACGAGCAGTACTTC.

This chain links TRBV19 with TRBJ1-2, with D hard to call. The ends were cut back, 0 bases at V and 4 bases at J, with 9 bases in the middle. CDR3 length: 14 amino acids. Germline loops: CDR1 LNHDA, CDR2 SQIVND (reference sequence). The DNA for the CDR3 is TGTGCCAGTAGTATAGATCAGGAATCCTATGGCTACACCTTC. Its protein is CASSIDQESYGYTF.

The CDR3 protein is CASSQVSDSYEQYF. CDR3 nucleotides: TGTGCCAGCAGCCAAGTTAGCGACTCCTACGAGCAGTACTTC. The chain is built from TRBV4-2 and TRBJ2-7; D possibly corresponds to TRBD2 (5 bases). The germline V gene encodes CDR1 LGHNA and CDR2 YNFKEQ. With 1 base removed from V and 0 bases from J, the gap between germline ends came to 7 bases. The CDR3 runs 14 residues.

The CDR3 loop reads CASSEALREGPNYGYTF. CDR3 nucleotide sequence: TGTGCCAGCAGTGAAGCGCTTCGGGAGGGTCCCAACTATGGCTACACCTTC. V usage is TRBV2 and J usage is TRBJ1-2; D not resolved. CDR1 is SNHLY and CDR2 is FYNNEI in the germline V gene. This CDR3 region has 17 residues. The ends were cut back, 0 bases at V and 2 bases at J, with 16 bases in the middle. The variable domain in full, completed from reference TRBV2 and TRBJ1-2, reads EPEVTQTPSHQVTQMGQEVILRCVPISNHLYFYWYRQILGQKVEFLVSFYNNEISEKSEIFDDQFSVERPDGSNFTLKIRSTKLEDSAMYFCASSEALREGPNYGYTFGSGTRLTVV.

Points on this clone: Other DNA sequences from this sample encode an identical CDR3 as well. The genes are TRBV19 and TRBJ1-1; weak D call: TRBD1 (5 bases). This CDR3 is 13 amino acids long. The germline gives CDR1 LNHDA, CDR2 SQIVND (reference sequence). Trimming took 3 bases from V and 5 from J, leaving 10 bases between them. In nucleotides, the CDR3 is TGTGCCAGTAGTATTGGGGCAGGGACTGAAGCTTTCTTT. Its translation is CASSIGAGTEAFF.

The V and J genes are TRBV9 and TRBJ2-2; the D gene is possibly TRBD1 (5 bases). Germline CDR1 is SGDLS and CDR2 is YYNGEE. The V gene lost 3 bases and the J gene lost 1 base, with 10 bases spanning the gap. The CDR3 length is 15 residues. The CDR3, as DNA: TGTGCCAGCAGCGAGCGCACAGGGAACACCGGGGAGCTGTTTTTT. It is translated as CASSERTGNTGELFF.

This clone was counted a single time. The chain combines TRBV29-1 with TRBJ2-7; 8 bases line up with TRBD2. Losses at the gene ends were 6 bases for V and 4 bases for J; bases not matched to a gene: 11. CDR1 is SQVTM and CDR2 is ANQGSEA in the germline V gene. The CDR3 loop spans 14 amino acids. The CDR3 coding sequence is TGCAGCGTGGGCCCCTTTAGCGGGACATACGAGCAGTACTTC. This gives the protein CSVGPFSGTYEQYF.

The chain joins TRBV6-1 to TRBJ1-2, with D perhaps TRBD1 (5 bases). CDR3 length: 15 amino acids. Germline V gene sequence: CDR1 MNHNS, CDR2 SASEGT. Trimming removed 1 base at V and 5 bases at J, with 14 bases between. CDR3 protein: CASSEGVGTAYGYTF. The CDR3 nucleotides are TGTGCCAGCAGTGAAGGTGTTGGGACGGCGTATGGCTACACCTTC.

The V gene is TRBV27, the J gene TRBJ2-5, with D uncertain. The CDR3 has 14 residues. CDR1 and CDR2 (germline): MNHEY, SMNVEV (reference sequence). Deletions cut 6 bases from V and 4 bases from J, with 15 bases between. In nucleotides, the CDR3 is TGTGCCAGCAGGCCTCTCCGTTGGCCAGAGACCCAGTACTTC. It codes for CASRPLRWPETQYF.

This clone was seen just once. The chain has TRBV6-1 and TRBJ1-1, with D uncertain. Trimming stripped 5 bases from V and 10 bases from J, with 8 bases between. The CDR3 sequence is 10 residues long. The germline V gene has CDR1 MNHNS and CDR2 SASEGT. The CDR3 DNA reads TGTGCCAGCAGTCCTCGGGGAGCTTTCTTT. The encoded protein is CASSPRGAFF.

The chain combines TRBV29-1 with TRBJ1-2, with D uncertain. The CDR3 is made up of 12 amino acids. V was trimmed by 3 bases and J by 14 bases, leaving 19 bases between them. Germline V gene lookup returns CDR1 SQVTM and CDR2 ANQGSEA. The CDR3 DNA follows: TGCAGCGTTGATTCGCCCCTCTCCACTTTGACCTTC. Translated, it gives CSVDSPLSTLTF.

The V call is TRBV7-8, the J call TRBJ2-1; no clear D. V dropped 5 bases and J dropped 0 bases, with 11 bases sitting between them. The CDR3 is 15 amino acids. Germline CDR1 and CDR2: SGHVS and FQNEAQ. CDR3 amino acids: CASSTTRSSYNEQFF. The CDR3 DNA sequence: TGTGCCAGCAGCACGACACGGAGCTCCTACAATGAGCAGTTCTTC. The whole variable domain, remainder taken from reference TRBV7-8 and TRBJ2-1, is GAGVSQSPRYKVAKRGQDVALRCDPISGHVSLFWYQQALGQGPEFLTYFQNEAQLDKSGLPSDRFFAERPEGSVSTLKIQRTQQEDSAVYLCASSTTRSSYNEQFFGPGTRLTVL.

The V gene is TRBV29-1, the J gene TRBJ2-5, with D perhaps matching TRBD2 (5 bases). V was cut by 4 bases and J by 11 bases, with 14 bases left in between. Germline V gene sequence: CDR1 SQVTM, CDR2 ANQGSEA. The CDR3 sequence is 11 residues long. CDR3 nucleotides: TGCAGCGTTGGAACGGCCGGGGAGCAGTACTTC. Translated: CSVGTAGEQYF.

This chain uses TRBV28 with TRBJ2-7; D ambiguous. V lost 6 bases and J lost 4, with 19 bases in between. Germline CDR1 MDHEN, CDR2 SYDVKM. The CDR3 consists of 15 residues. The CDR3 region is CASSPPPGRYYEQYF. CDR3 coding DNA: TGTGCCAGCAGCCCACCCCCCGGACGCTATTACGAGCAGTACTTC.

The chain employs TRBV4-3 and TRBJ2-7, with D unclear. V was pared by 1 base and J by 3 bases, with 13 bases between. This CDR3 is 15 amino acids long. Germline CDR1 reads LGHNA; CDR2 reads YSLEER. CDR3: CASSQVLAENYEQYF. As DNA, the CDR3 is TGCGCCAGCAGCCAAGTGTTGGCAGAAAACTACGAGCAGTACTTC.

The chain is built from TRBV6-5 and TRBJ1-1; the match to TRBD1 covers 8 bases. V trimming: 10 bases; J trimming: 5 bases; junction bases outside the gene matches: 12. The CDR3 length is 14 residues. Per the germline V gene, CDR1 is MNHEY and CDR2 is SVGAGI. The CDR3 is CATQLQGVGTEAFF. The CDR3 bases are TGTGCCACCCAGTTACAGGGGGTTGGAACTGAAGCTTTCTTT.